The present T cell receptor (beta chain) was sequenced within a study of circulating and synovial CD4+ cells in juvenile arthritis. TCRdb's copy holds only in-frame clones and misses some; the assay was immunoSEQ multiplex PCR. The table lists about 33,000 clones, roughly 95% of them singletons. A few counts support this clone. Its antigen is not known. The study's findings and limits: Circulating pathogenic-like and bulk T cells looked alike by Vbeta family usage.

The CDR3 is 14 amino acids. The V gene's germline CDR1 is LGHNA and CDR2 YSLEER. V was cut by 1 base and J by 0 bases, with 4 bases left in between. The TCR originated in a human donor with juvenile idiopathic arthritis. The sample consisted of CD4+ T cells from blood. This chain uses TRBV4-3 with TRBJ1-3; the D is unclear. CDR3 in DNA: TGCGCCAGCAGCCAAGTCAGCTCTGGAAACACCATATATTTT. Protein product: CASSQVSSGNTIYF.